Listed here are 31 T cell receptor beta chains from one sample, sequenced in a study of T cell repertoires in cytomegalovirus infection. TCRdb re-called the reads through MiXCR, storing one row per CDR3 protein. Of roughly 500,000 distinct CDR3 sequences in the sample, around 11% were seen once. Source material: PBMCs. The receptors here all came from a human donor in good health (CMV status not recorded). Some clones in this sample may be carry-over from other donors' samples.

The rearrangement links TRBV19 to TRBJ2-1; 9 bases fit TRBD2. CDR1 is LNHDA and CDR2 is SQIVND in the germline V gene (reference sequence). Unmatched junction bases numbered 16, after V lost 6 bases and J lost 4 bases. The CDR3 totals 18 residues. The chain's CDR3 is CASSPGLAGGEGYNEQFF. The CDR3 DNA reads as TGTGCCAGTAGCCCGGGACTGGCGGGAGGGGAGGGGTACAATGAGCAGTTCTTC.

This clonotype was picked up many times. The rearrangement links TRBV6-1 to TRBJ1-3; D remains ambiguous. The CDR3 totals 14 residues. Germline values: CDR1 MNHNS, CDR2 SASEGT. The V end lost 5 bases, the J end lost 0 bases, and 8 bases lay between the germline ends. CDR3 loop: CASSNAISGNTIYF. CDR3 DNA sequence: TGTGCCAGCAGTAACGCCATCTCTGGAAACACCATATATTTT.

This clonotype showed up just a few times. The gene calls are TRBV20-1 and TRBJ1-4; D call uncertain. The CDR3 length is 14 residues. V was pared by 2 bases and J by 0 bases, with 7 bases between. Germline V gives CDR1 DFQATT, CDR2 SNEGSKA (reference sequence). The CDR3 here is CSARPPATNEKLFF. For the CDR3, the DNA is TGCAGTGCTAGACCTCCCGCAACTAATGAAAAACTGTTTTTT.

DNA of the CDR3: TGCAGTGCGGTGGAGGAGGGGGCGGGCTATGGCTACACCTTC. Protein product: CSAVEEGAGYGYTF. J is TRBJ1-2 and V is TRBV20-1; TRBD1 aligns across 7 bases. CDR1 and CDR2 from the germline V gene are DFQATT and SNEGSKA (reference sequence). The V and J ends lost 6 bases and 4 bases, in that order; junction bases with no gene match: 11. The CDR3 covers 14 residues.

This clonotype came up many times. This chain links TRBV25-1 with TRBJ1-5; 9 positions match TRBD1. The V gene's germline CDR1 is MGHDK and CDR2 SYGVNS. Trimming took 3 bases from V and 4 from J; bases not matched to a gene: 4. The CDR3 covers 15 residues. The CDR3 bases are TGTGCCAGCAGTGAGGAGGGGACAGGGAATCAGCCCCAGCATTTT. Protein sequence: CASSEEGTGNQPQHF.

This clonotype was detected many times. The chain couples TRBV28 to TRBJ1-2, with TRBD1 as a possible D gene (6 bases). The germline gives CDR1 MDHEN, CDR2 SYDVKM. V lost 2 bases, J lost 5 bases, and 15 bases lay in between. The CDR3 runs 15 residues. In DNA form, the CDR3 reads TGTGCCAGCAGTTTAGGGTGGGGGGGGCTATATGGCTACACCTTC. Protein sequence: CASSLGWGGLYGYTF.

The chain is built from TRBV20-1 and TRBJ2-2; 7 nucleotides align to TRBD2. The CDR3 loop spans 15 amino acids. Germline V CDR1 and CDR2: DFQATT, SNEGSKA (reference sequence). The J segment lost 1 base and the V segment lost 7 bases, leaving 9 bases of the junction unmatched. CDR3 in DNA: TGCAGTGTCCCCGAAGCGGGACTGAACACCGGGGAGCTGTTTTTT. Translation: CSVPEAGLNTGELFF.

This clonotype was seen a handful of times. The V gene is TRBV5-1, the J gene TRBJ1-1; D gene unclear. This CDR3 spans 14 amino acids. V was cut by 2 bases and J by 4 bases, with 12 bases left in between. In germline, CDR1 is SGHRS, CDR2 YFSETQ. Here the CDR3 DNA reads TGCGCCAGCAGCTTAGAGGGTGTCGGCACTGAAGCTTTCTTT. Translating gives CASSLEGVGTEAFF. The variable domain in full, with the rest retrieved from reference TRBV5-1 and TRBJ1-1, is KAGVTQTPRYLIKTRGQQVTLSCSPISGHRSVSWYQQTPGQGLQFLFEYFSETQRNKGNFPGRFSGRQFSNSRSEMNVSTLELGDSALYLCASSLEGVGTEAFFGQGTRLTVV.

The J gene is TRBJ2-7, the V gene TRBV27, with D hard to call. Trimming removed 3 bases from V and 6 bases from J, with 12 bases in between. This CDR3 is 13 amino acids long. Per the germline V gene, CDR1 is MNHEY and CDR2 is SMNVEV (reference sequence). The CDR3 DNA reads as TGTGCCAGCAGTTTTAACGGTAGGCGCGAGCAGTACTTC. Its translation is CASSFNGRREQYF.

The chain employs TRBV6-2 or TRBV6-3 and TRBJ1-1; D may be TRBD1 (5 bases). This CDR3 region has 13 residues. Germline V gene lookup returns CDR1 MNHEY and CDR2 SVGEGT. The germline V and J ends were trimmed by 6 bases and 3 bases, with 11 bases remaining between them. CDR3 DNA sequence: TGTGCCAGCAGGTCTCAGGGATACACTGAAGCTTTCTTT. This gives the protein CASRSQGYTEAFF.

This clonotype was found a few times. The chain couples TRBV2 to TRBJ2-2; 7 bases align to TRBD2. This CDR3 has 14 amino acids. Germline CDR1 and CDR2: SNHLY and FYNNEI. V dropped 6 bases and J dropped 7; count of bases not matched to a gene: 8. The CDR3 DNA reads as TGTGCCAGCAGGACGGGACTACGCGTCGGGGAGCTGTTTTTT. It specifies CASRTGLRVGELFF.

The rearrangement joins TRBV4-1 to TRBJ1-4; D perhaps matches TRBD1 (5 bases). Germline V gene sequence: CDR1 MGHRA, CDR2 YSYEKL. Trimming took off 1 base at V and 6 bases at J, with 12 bases between the two ends. The CDR3 sequence is 15 residues long. For the CDR3, the DNA is TGCGCCAGCAGCCAAGTCACAGGTCCCCATGAAAAACTGTTTTTT. It codes for CASSQVTGPHEKLFF.

This clonotype has at least ten counts. As DNA, the CDR3 is TGTGCCAGCAGCTTAGCGCGGGGACGGGTCCAAGAGACCCAGTACTTC. It encodes CASSLARGRVQETQYF. The chain recombines TRBV7-2 with TRBJ2-5, with a tentative D call TRBD2 (6 bases). Germline V gene data show CDR1 as SGHTA and CDR2 as FQGNSA. With 0 bases removed from V and 1 base from J, the gap between germline ends came to 12 bases. The CDR3 is made up of 16 amino acids. Variable domain in full (rest from reference TRBV7-2 and TRBJ2-5): GAGVSQSPSNKVTEKGKDVELRCDPISGHTALYWYRQSLGQGLEFLIYFQGNSAPDKSGLPSDRFSAERTGGSVSTLTIQRTQQEDSAVYLCASSLARGRVQETQYFGPGTRLLVL.

The rearrangement links TRBV28 to TRBJ1-1; maybe TRBD1 (5 bases). This CDR3 comprises 16 residues. With 5 bases removed from V and 4 bases from J, the gap between germline ends came to 20 bases. Germline CDR1 reads MDHEN; CDR2 reads SYDVKM. The CDR3 here is CASSRGNRERGTEAFF. The DNA for the CDR3 is TGTGCCAGCAGTCGGGGTAACCGGGAAAGGGGCACTGAAGCTTTCTTT.

This clonotype was observed at least ten times. The chain combines TRBV10-2 with TRBJ2-1, with no clear D. V lost 4 bases, J lost 4 bases, and 11 bases lay in between. There are 14 residues in the CDR3. The germline V gene encodes CDR1 WSHSY and CDR2 SAAADI. The CDR3 loop reads CASSVVQSYNEQFF. CDR3 sequence (DNA): TGCGCCAGCAGTGTAGTACAGAGTTACAATGAGCAGTTCTTC.

In this sample, this clonotype turned up many times. The chain employs TRBV20-1 and TRBJ1-5; possible D gene TRBD1, 6 bases. Trimming shortened V by 4 bases and J by 4 bases, and 14 bases separated the two germline ends. In germline, CDR1 is DFQATT, CDR2 SNEGSKA (reference sequence). The CDR3 consists of 14 residues. CDR3 DNA sequence: TGCAGTGCTACTCCGGCAGGGGCTAATCAGCCCCAGCATTTT. Its translation: CSATPAGANQPQHF.

This clonotype was seen repeatedly, ten times or more. This chain connects TRBV11-2 to TRBJ2-7, with D possibly matching TRBD2 (5 bases). Deletions cut 2 bases from V and 1 base from J, with 12 bases between. CDR3 size: 15 residues. From germline, CDR1 is SGHAT and CDR2 FQNNGV. The DNA for the CDR3 is TGTGCCAGCAGCTTATCCGGGGTGATTTCCTACGAGCAGTACTTC. Translating it yields CASSLSGVISYEQYF.

This clonotype has only a few counts. J is TRBJ1-5 and V is TRBV6-1; perhaps TRBD1 as D (5 bases). The V and J ends lost 7 bases and 7 bases respectively, with 17 bases between them. The germline gives CDR1 MNHNS, CDR2 SASEGT. There are 14 residues in the CDR3. The DNA for the CDR3 is TGTGCCAGCACCAAGGAGGGGCCCGGGCAGCCCCAGCATTTT. Its translation: CASTKEGPGQPQHF.

This clonotype has more than one count but fewer than ten. V usage is TRBV7-9 and J usage is TRBJ2-1; 11 bases agree with TRBD2. There are 20 residues in the CDR3. Germline V CDR1 and CDR2: SEHNR, FQNEAQ (reference sequence). V lost 5 bases and J lost 0; bases outside the gene matches: 15. This chain's CDR3 is CASSRPALAGGPSSYNEQFF. The CDR3 DNA reads as TGTGCCAGCAGCCGACCTGCGCTAGCGGGGGGCCCGAGCTCCTACAATGAGCAGTTCTTC.

This rearrangement joins TRBV5-5 to TRBJ1-2; the D is unclear. Germline V gene sequence: CDR1 SGHKS, CDR2 YYEKEE (reference sequence). This CDR3 has 15 residues. Trimming removed 4 bases at V and 2 bases at J, with 15 bases between. In nucleotides, the CDR3 is TGTGCCAGCAGCGGACCAGGACCGATCAACTATGGCTACACCTTC. Protein product: CASSGPGPINYGYTF.

The V call is TRBV29-1, the J call TRBJ1-1; D gene uncertain. Between the trimmed V and J ends, which lost 4 bases and 4 bases, there was a span of 13 bases. The CDR3 is made up of 13 amino acids. Germline loops: CDR1 SQVTM, CDR2 ANQGSEA. The CDR3 loop is CSVAALFGTEAFF. The CDR3 DNA reads as TGCAGCGTTGCAGCCCTTTTCGGCACTGAAGCTTTCTTT.

This clonotype has a count of ten or more. The V call is TRBV27, the J call TRBJ2-1; 8 bases are shared with TRBD2. Germline CDR1 is MNHEY and CDR2 is SMNVEV (reference sequence). The CDR3 contains 14 residues. The V segment lost 2 bases and the J segment 8 bases; nucleotides outside the gene matches: 5. The CDR3: CASSLPGGYHEQFF. CDR3 bases: TGTGCCAGCAGTTTACCGGGAGGGTACCATGAGCAGTTCTTC.

The chain couples TRBV4-1 to TRBJ2-7; tentatively, D is TRBD1 or TRBD2 (5 bases each). CDR3 length: 15 residues. CDR1 MGHRA and CDR2 YSYEKL come from the germline V gene. Trimming removed 3 bases from V and 1 base from J, with 13 bases in between. The CDR3, as DNA: TGCGCCAGCAGCCAGCCGGGACCGCATTCCTACGAGCAGTACTTC. Translation gives CASSQPGPHSYEQYF.

The chain links TRBV13 to TRBJ2-7; weak D call: TRBD1 (6 bases). Trimming cost V 5 bases and J 1 base, with 12 bases left between them. CDR3 size: 14 residues. Germline V gene sequence: CDR1 PRHDT, CDR2 FYEKMQ (reference sequence). The CDR3 DNA follows: TGTGCCAGCAGCACCGCCGGACAGTCCTACGAGCAGTACTTC. Its protein product is CASSTAGQSYEQYF.

This chain links TRBV29-1 with TRBJ1-1; D gene ambiguous. Per the germline V gene, CDR1 is SQVTM and CDR2 is ANQGSEA. The CDR3 runs to 10 residues. The V and J ends lost 1 base and 11 bases respectively, with 8 bases between them. The CDR3 loop reads CSVEGGNAFF. Here the CDR3 DNA reads TGCAGCGTTGAAGGGGGTAACGCTTTCTTT.

A single count supports this clonotype. This rearrangement joins TRBV5-6 to TRBJ1-2, with 8 bases fitting TRBD1. Germline CDR1 SGHDT, CDR2 YYEEEE. V dropped 2 bases and J dropped 12; count of bases not matched to a gene: 6. The CDR3 consists of 12 residues. DNA of the CDR3: TGTGCCAGCAGCTTCAGGGGGCGGTCAGACACCTTC. Translating it yields CASSFRGRSDTF.

The DNA for the CDR3 is TGTGCCAGCAGTTTCCGGACTAGCGGGAGGGAAAAAAACATTCAGTACTTC. Translating it yields CASSFRTSGREKNIQYF. This chain uses TRBV28 with TRBJ2-4; 15 bases line up with TRBD2. There are 17 residues in the CDR3. Germline V CDR1 and CDR2: MDHEN, SYDVKM. V trimming: 3 bases; J trimming: 4 bases; junction bases outside the gene matches: 4.

Remarks on this clonotype: This sequence may be a read error, since a much larger clone differs from it by one base. V usage is TRBV14 and J usage is TRBJ1-1, with D tentatively TRBD1 (6 bases). The CDR3 contains 15 residues. Germline V gives CDR1 SGHDN, CDR2 FVKESK. The CDR3 loop reads CATSPRRGPGTEAFF. The CDR3 DNA reads as TGTGCCACCAGCCCACGACGGGGGCCGGGCACTGAAGCTTTCTTT. The full variable domain, rest sourced from reference TRBV14 and TRBJ1-1, is EAGVTQFPSHSVIEKGQTVTLRCDPISGHDNLYWYRRVMGKEIKFLLHFVKESKQDESGMPNNRFLAERTGGTYSTLKVQPAELEDSGVYFCATSPRRGPGTEAFFGQGTRLTVV.

Many counts were recorded for this clonotype. The J gene is TRBJ2-3, the V gene TRBV12-3 or TRBV12-4; 7 bases fit TRBD2. V was pared by 8 bases and J by 4 bases, with 0 bases of the junction left unmatched. This CDR3 is 11 amino acids long. This chain's CDR3 is CASGGADTQYF. DNA of the CDR3: TGTGCCAGCGGGGGGGCAGATACGCAGTATTTT.

Ten or more counts support this clonotype. CDR3: CASSRGLARTGELFF. Written as DNA, the CDR3 is TGTGCCAGCAGCCGTGGACTAGCAAGGACCGGGGAGCTGTTTTTT. The chain combines TRBV7-2 with TRBJ2-2; TRBD2 aligns across 8 bases. Unmatched junction bases numbered 7, after V lost 5 bases and J lost 5 bases. The CDR3 sequence is 15 residues long. CDR1 is SGHTA and CDR2 is FQGNSA in the germline V gene. The full variable domain, its missing parts supplied by reference TRBV7-2 and TRBJ2-2, is GAGVSQSPSNKVTEKGKDVELRCDPISGHTALYWYRQSLGQGLEFLIYFQGNSAPDKSGLPSDRFSAERTGGSVSTLTIQRTQQEDSAVYLCASSRGLARTGELFFGEGSRLTVL.

This clonotype showed up just a few times. This chain joins TRBV23-1 and TRBJ2-5; D gene uncertain. TRBV23-1 falls under the ORF class, with uncertain function. The CDR3 totals 11 residues. V lost 0 bases, J lost 10 bases, and 6 bases lay in between. The CDR3 protein is CASSQSLIQYF. The CDR3 DNA is TGCGCCAGCAGTCAATCTCTGATCCAGTACTTC.